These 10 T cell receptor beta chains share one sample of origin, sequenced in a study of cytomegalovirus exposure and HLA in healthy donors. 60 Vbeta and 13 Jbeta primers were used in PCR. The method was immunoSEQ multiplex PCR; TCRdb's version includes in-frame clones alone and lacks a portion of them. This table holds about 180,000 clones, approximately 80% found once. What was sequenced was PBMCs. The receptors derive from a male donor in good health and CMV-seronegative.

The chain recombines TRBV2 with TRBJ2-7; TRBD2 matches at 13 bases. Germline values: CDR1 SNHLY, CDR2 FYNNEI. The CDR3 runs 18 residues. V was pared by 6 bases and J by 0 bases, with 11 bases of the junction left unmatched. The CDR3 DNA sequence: TGTGCCAGCAGCGTTGGACTAGCGGGAGATCAGACCTCCTACGAGCAGTACTTC. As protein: CASSVGLAGDQTSYEQYF. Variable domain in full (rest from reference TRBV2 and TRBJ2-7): EPEVTQTPSHQVTQMGQEVILRCVPISNHLYFYWYRQILGQKVEFLVSFYNNEISEKSEIFDDQFSVERPDGSNFTLKIRSTKLEDSAMYFCASSVGLAGDQTSYEQYFGPGTRLTVT.

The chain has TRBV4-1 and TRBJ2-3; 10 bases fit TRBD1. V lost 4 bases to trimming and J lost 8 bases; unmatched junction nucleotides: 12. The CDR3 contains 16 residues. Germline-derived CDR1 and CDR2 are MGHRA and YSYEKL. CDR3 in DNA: TGCGCCAGCAGCCCTTCGGACAGGGGGTTCTCAGTTACGCAGTATTTT. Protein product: CASSPSDRGFSVTQYF.

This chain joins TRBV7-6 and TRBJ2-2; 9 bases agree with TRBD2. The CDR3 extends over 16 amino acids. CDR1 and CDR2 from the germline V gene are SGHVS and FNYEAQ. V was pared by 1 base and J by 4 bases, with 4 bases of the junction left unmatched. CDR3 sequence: CASSLGPAGGTGELFF. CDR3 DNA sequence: TGTGCCAGCAGCTTAGGACCAGCGGGAGGCACCGGGGAGCTGTTTTTT.

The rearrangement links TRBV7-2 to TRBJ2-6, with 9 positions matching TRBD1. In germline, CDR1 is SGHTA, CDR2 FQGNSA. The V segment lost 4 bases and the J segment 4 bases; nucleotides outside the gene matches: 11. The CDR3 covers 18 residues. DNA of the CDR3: TGTGCCAGCAGCTCTCGGACAGGGGAGAGCTCCGGGGCCAACGTCCTGACTTTC. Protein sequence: CASSSRTGESSGANVLTF.

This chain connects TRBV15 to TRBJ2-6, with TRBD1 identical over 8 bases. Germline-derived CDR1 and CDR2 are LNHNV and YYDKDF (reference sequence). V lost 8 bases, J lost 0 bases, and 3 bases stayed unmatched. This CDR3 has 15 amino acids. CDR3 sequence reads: CATGTGSSGANVLTF. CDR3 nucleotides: TGTGCCACCGGGACAGGCTCCTCTGGGGCCAACGTCCTGACTTTC.

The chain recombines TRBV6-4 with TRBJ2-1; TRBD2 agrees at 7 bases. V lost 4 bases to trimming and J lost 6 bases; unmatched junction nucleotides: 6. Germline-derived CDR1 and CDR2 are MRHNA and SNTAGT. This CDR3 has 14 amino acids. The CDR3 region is CASSAQRGGNEQFF. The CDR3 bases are TGTGCCAGCAGTGCCCAGCGGGGAGGCAATGAGCAGTTCTTC.

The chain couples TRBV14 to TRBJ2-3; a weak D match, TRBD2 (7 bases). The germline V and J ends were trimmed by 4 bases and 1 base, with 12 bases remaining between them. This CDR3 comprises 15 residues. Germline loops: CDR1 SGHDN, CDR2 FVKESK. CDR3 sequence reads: CASSPQGRGTDTQYF. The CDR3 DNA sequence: TGTGCCAGCAGCCCCCAGGGGAGGGGCACAGATACGCAGTATTTT.

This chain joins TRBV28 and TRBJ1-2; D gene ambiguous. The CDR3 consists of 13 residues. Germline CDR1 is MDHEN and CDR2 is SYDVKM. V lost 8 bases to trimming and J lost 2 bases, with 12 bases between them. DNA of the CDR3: TGTGCCAGCCGAGGCAGCGCAAACTATGGCTACACCTTC. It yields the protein CASRGSANYGYTF.

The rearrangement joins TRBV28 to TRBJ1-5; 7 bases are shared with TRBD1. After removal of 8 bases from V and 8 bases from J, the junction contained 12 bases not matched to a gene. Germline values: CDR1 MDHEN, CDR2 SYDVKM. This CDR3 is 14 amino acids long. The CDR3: CASGEVTGVKPQHF. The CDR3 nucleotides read TGTGCCAGCGGTGAGGTTACAGGGGTAAAGCCCCAGCATTTT.

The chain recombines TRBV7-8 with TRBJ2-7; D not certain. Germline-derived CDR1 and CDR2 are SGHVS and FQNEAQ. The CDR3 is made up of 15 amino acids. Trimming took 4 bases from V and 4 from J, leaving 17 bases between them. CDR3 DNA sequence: TGTGCCAGCAGCTCCCGAGACGGAGTTGGGTACGAGCAGTACTTC. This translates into CASSSRDGVGYEQYF.